A selection of T cell receptor beta chains follows, all from one sample in a study of OX40 agonist ivuxolimab in advanced cancers. Clones were read by immunoSEQ multiplex PCR, and TCRdb kept only the in-frame ones, dropping some. The sample has 52,000 or so clones, 84% seen once. Specimen: CD4+ or CD8+ T cells sorted from blood, collected in a trial of the OX40 agonist ivuxolimab. These receptor sequences come from an adult with an advanced solid tumor such as melanoma, head and neck, liver or kidney cancer. The CDR3 runs from the conserved cysteine through the conserved F or W. Fields, in order: V gene, D gene, J gene, CDR3 DNA, CDR3 protein. A D gene is named only where the DNA matches it firmly.

v_gene: TRBV9; d_gene: NA; j_gene: TRBJ1-2; CDR3nt: TGTGCCAGCAGCGTAGGACCCCAGAACTATGGCTACACCTTC; CDR3aa: CASSVGPQNYGYTF
v_gene: TRBV6-5; d_gene: TRBD1; j_gene: TRBJ2-3; CDR3nt: TGTGCCAGCAGTCCAGACAGGGCAGATACGCAGTATTTT; CDR3aa: CASSPDRADTQYF
v_gene: TRBV7-2; d_gene: NA; j_gene: TRBJ2-5; CDR3nt: TGTGCCAGCAGCTTAGGTCGGGGAATGGAGACCCAGTACTTC; CDR3aa: CASSLGRGMETQYF
v_gene: TRBV7-8; d_gene: NA; j_gene: TRBJ2-1; CDR3nt: TGTGCCAGCAGCCCGCTGGAGGGGGAGCAGTTCTTC; CDR3aa: CASSPLEGEQFF
v_gene: TRBV7-2; d_gene: NA; j_gene: TRBJ2-1; CDR3nt: TGTGCCAGCAGCTTACAGGGGGGCTCCTACAATGAGCAGTTCTTC; CDR3aa: CASSLQGGSYNEQFF
v_gene: TRBV19; d_gene: NA; j_gene: TRBJ2-7; CDR3nt: TGTGCCTCCGGCCCCGGTGGGCCCTACGAGCAGTACTTC; CDR3aa: CASGPGGPYEQYF
v_gene: TRBV28; d_gene: TRBD2; j_gene: TRBJ2-7; CDR3nt: TGTGCCAGCACCGCCCTCGGGACTAGCGGCTACGAGCAGTACTTC; CDR3aa: CASTALGTSGYEQYF
v_gene: TRBV6-5; d_gene: NA; j_gene: TRBJ1-2; CDR3nt: TGTGCCGGCTCTCGTGAGGTGCTCTATGGCTACACCTTC; CDR3aa: CAGSREVLYGYTF
v_gene: TRBV9; d_gene: TRBD1; j_gene: TRBJ1-6; CDR3nt: TGTGCCAGCAGCGACCGAGCCTCCGGGACAGAATATTCACCCCTCCACTTT; CDR3aa: CASSDRASGTEYSPLHF
v_gene: TRBV19; d_gene: TRBD1; j_gene: TRBJ1-5; CDR3nt: TGTGCCAGTACCGGGGACAGGGGCTATCAGCCCCAGCATTTT; CDR3aa: CASTGDRGYQPQHF
v_gene: TRBV28; d_gene: NA; j_gene: TRBJ2-5; CDR3nt: TGTGCCAGCAGTTCAGAAGAGACCCAGTACTTC; CDR3aa: CASSSEETQYF
v_gene: TRBV11-2; d_gene: TRBD2; j_gene: TRBJ2-1; CDR3nt: TGTGCCAGCAGCTTAGATCCGGGGCGGGGGGCAAATGAGCAGTTCTTC; CDR3aa: CASSLDPGRGANEQFF
v_gene: TRBV5-6; d_gene: TRBD1; j_gene: TRBJ1-2; CDR3nt: TGTGCCAGCAGCGGGACAGGTGGCTACACCTTC; CDR3aa: CASSGTGGYTF
v_gene: TRBV5-1; d_gene: TRBD1; j_gene: TRBJ2-3; CDR3nt: TGCGCCAGCAGCTTGGCGGGACAGGGGGCAACAGATACGCAGTATTTT; CDR3aa: CASSLAGQGATDTQYF
v_gene: TRBV6-6; d_gene: NA; j_gene: TRBJ1-3; CDR3nt: TGTGCCAGCTCTGGGACAGGAAACACCATATATTTT; CDR3aa: CASSGTGNTIYF
v_gene: TRBV7-6; d_gene: NA; j_gene: TRBJ1-5; CDR3nt: TGTGCCAGCAGCTTATTGTTTAGCCGGGATCAGCCCCAGCATTTT; CDR3aa: CASSLLFSRDQPQHF
v_gene: TRBV4-2; d_gene: TRBD2; j_gene: TRBJ2-5; CDR3nt: TGTGCCAGCAGCCAAGATCGAGCGGGGGGGCAGGAGACCCAGTACTTC; CDR3aa: CASSQDRAGGQETQYF
v_gene: TRBV5-6; d_gene: NA; j_gene: TRBJ2-3; CDR3nt: TGTGCCAGCACCCCGAGCGGGAGCACAGATACGCAGTATTTT; CDR3aa: CASTPSGSTDTQYF
v_gene: TRBV11-2; d_gene: NA; j_gene: TRBJ2-5; CDR3nt: TGTGCCAGCAGCTTTGGGGGTGGGGAGACCCAGTACTTC; CDR3aa: CASSFGGGETQYF
v_gene: TRBV19; d_gene: TRBD1; j_gene: TRBJ2-3; CDR3nt: TGTGCCAGTAGTGGCGACAGGGGGTGGGGCACAGATACGCAGTATTTT; CDR3aa: CASSGDRGWGTDTQYF
v_gene: TRBV7-2; d_gene: NA; j_gene: TRBJ1-3; CDR3nt: TGTGCCAGCAGTCTACAGGGTCAGGATCCTGGAAACACCATATATTTT; CDR3aa: CASSLQGQDPGNTIYF
v_gene: TRBV2; d_gene: NA; j_gene: TRBJ2-7; CDR3nt: TGTGCCAGCAATGAGGAAAAGGTCCTCGAGCAGTACTTC; CDR3aa: CASNEEKVLEQYF
v_gene: TRBV7-6; d_gene: NA; j_gene: TRBJ2-1; CDR3nt: TGTGCCAGCAGCTTAGGGGCCGGGTCTGGAGAGCAGTTCTTC; CDR3aa: CASSLGAGSGEQFF